This is a list of T cell receptor beta chains from one sample in a study of cytomegalovirus exposure and HLA in healthy donors. Assay: immunoSEQ multiplex PCR; the TCRdb copy retains only in-frame clones and omits some. The data show about 120,000 clones, over 60% seen once. Material for sequencing was PBMCs. The receptors were sampled from a woman in her 40s in good health and CMV-seropositive. CDR3s include the opening cysteine and the closing phenylalanine or tryptophan. A D gene is named only where the DNA matches it firmly.

v_gene	j_gene	d_gene	CDR3aa
TRBV11-3	TRBJ2-3	.	CASSLSEPTDTQYF
TRBV5-1	TRBJ1-1	.	CASSSGVGGEAFF
TRBV9	TRBJ1-6	.	CASSVGYSDNSPLHF
TRBV7-2	TRBJ2-1	.	CASSLVETVDEQFF
TRBV29-1	TRBJ2-6	.	CSVSTGLSSGANVLTF
TRBV15	TRBJ1-3	TRBD1	CATSSPDRGQLVSGNTIYF
TRBV5-1	TRBJ1-2	.	CASSPGEYGYTF
TRBV15	TRBJ2-3	.	CATTPKRVEDTQYF
TRBV18	TRBJ1-1	.	CASSPGEVREAFF
TRBV27	TRBJ1-1	TRBD1	CASSTRGSTEAFF
TRBV6-1	TRBJ2-2	TRBD1	CASSETGQGAGGELFF
TRBV28	TRBJ1-2	.	CASSSTDYGYTF
TRBV5-1	TRBJ1-2	.	CASSLAIGRHGYTF
TRBV27	TRBJ2-5	TRBD1	CASSLWDRQETQYF
TRBV7-2	TRBJ1-2	TRBD1	CASSFKGQGHGYTF
TRBV7-9	TRBJ1-1	TRBD1	CASSSYRGRTEAFF
TRBV10-3	TRBJ1-2	.	CAISEGGGPGYGYTF
TRBV18	TRBJ1-2	.	CASSPWQGHYGYTF
TRBV11-2	TRBJ2-1	TRBD1	CASSSIRDRGPNEQFF
TRBV2	TRBJ2-1	.	CASNGEVREQFF
TRBV29-1	TRBJ2-3	TRBD2	CSVEDLPTQRGGTDTQYF
TRBV29-1	TRBJ1-3	.	CSVEVGVAGNTIYF
TRBV4-1	TRBJ2-2	.	CASSTPPRSPNTGELFF
TRBV2	TRBJ2-1	TRBD1	CASATGQGARYNEQFF
TRBV18	TRBJ2-5	.	CASSPTRVDQETQYF
TRBV25-1	TRBJ1-6	.	CASSDGGDYNSPLHF
TRBV5-1	TRBJ2-5	.	CASRETDGKVAQYF
TRBV6-4	TRBJ2-1	TRBD2	CASSPFSGGAKNEQFF
TRBV5-4	TRBJ1-2	TRBD1	CASSLRQGRGYTF
TRBV6-1	TRBJ1-2	.	CASTAVLRDHYGYTF
TRBV2	TRBJ1-4	TRBD1	CASSELTGGNEKLFF
TRBV4-3	TRBJ2-1	TRBD2	CASSQDSGGGYNEQFF
TRBV23-1	TRBJ1-6	TRBD1	CASSQPLSRDRDSPLHF
TRBV11-1	TRBJ1-1	.	CASSDNFGPNTEAFF
TRBV4-3	TRBJ1-2	TRBD1	CASSQDTGGLGYTF
TRBV5-1	.	.	CASSFGGQSYEQYF
TRBV4-3	TRBJ2-1	.	CASSHGSHNEQFF
TRBV6-1	TRBJ2-7	TRBD1	CASSAGQGVYEQYF
TRBV7-3	TRBJ2-2	.	CASSPIPSGELFF
TRBV4-3	TRBJ1-1	.	CASSQDRVTAFF
TRBV9	TRBJ2-3	TRBD1	CASSVRTGGGTDTQYF
TRBV6-1	TRBJ1-1	.	CASTPGGTEAFF
TRBV6-5	TRBJ1-5	.	CASRDRAGQPQHF
TRBV4-2	TRBJ1-4	TRBD1	CASSLGTGVSTNEKLFF
TRBV9	TRBJ2-7	TRBD2	CASSPAAIGEGSEQYF
TRBV2	TRBJ1-1	TRBD1	CASSSQGEYTEAFF
TRBV19	TRBJ2-7	.	CASSMPGNEQYF
TRBV4-3	TRBJ1-5	.	CASSQDSGSGQPQHF
TRBV6-5	TRBJ1-1	.	CASSSPTGTEAFF
TRBV6-5	TRBJ2-2	TRBD1	CASSYRGLIGELFF
TRBV2	TRBJ1-5	.	CASGRWGQPQHF
TRBV23-1	TRBJ1-1	TRBD1	CASSQRSGGTEAFF
TRBV7-8	TRBJ2-3	TRBD2	CASSLAPSGGLTDTQYF
TRBV27	TRBJ1-6	TRBD1	CASSPFRTGDSPLHF
TRBV18	TRBJ2-7	.	CASSPDTAEQYF
TRBV6-5	TRBJ1-2	.	CASRLTSGSYGYTF